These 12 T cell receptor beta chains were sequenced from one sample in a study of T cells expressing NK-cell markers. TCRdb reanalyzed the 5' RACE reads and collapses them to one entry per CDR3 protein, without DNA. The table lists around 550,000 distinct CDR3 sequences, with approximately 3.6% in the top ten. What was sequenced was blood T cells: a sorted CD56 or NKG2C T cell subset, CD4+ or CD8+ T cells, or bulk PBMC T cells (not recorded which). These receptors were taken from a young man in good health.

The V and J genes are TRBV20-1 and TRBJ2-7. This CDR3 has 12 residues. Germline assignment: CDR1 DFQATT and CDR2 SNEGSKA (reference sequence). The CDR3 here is CSANRGSHEQYF.

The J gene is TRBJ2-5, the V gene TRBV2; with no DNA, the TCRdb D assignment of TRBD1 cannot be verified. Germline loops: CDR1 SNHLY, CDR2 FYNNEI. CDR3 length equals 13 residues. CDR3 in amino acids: CASTPADRETQYF.

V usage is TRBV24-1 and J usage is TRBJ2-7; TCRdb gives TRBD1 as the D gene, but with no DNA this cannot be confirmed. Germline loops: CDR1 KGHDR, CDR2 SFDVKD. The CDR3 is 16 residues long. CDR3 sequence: CATSPAPGTSSYEQYF.

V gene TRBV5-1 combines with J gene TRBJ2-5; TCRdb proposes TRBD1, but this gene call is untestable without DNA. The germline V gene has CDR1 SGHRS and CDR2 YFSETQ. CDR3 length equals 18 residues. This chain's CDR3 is CASSLVSLGATQTGTQYF.

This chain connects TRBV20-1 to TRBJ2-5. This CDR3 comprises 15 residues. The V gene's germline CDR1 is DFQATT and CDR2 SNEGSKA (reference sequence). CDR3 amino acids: CSARGIWPVQETQYF.

The CDR3 reads CASSPPDPVHEQYF. The rearrangement links TRBV18 to TRBJ2-7; lacking DNA, the TRBD1 call made by TCRdb goes unchecked. This CDR3 region has 14 residues. The germline V gene has CDR1 KGHSH and CDR2 LQKENI.

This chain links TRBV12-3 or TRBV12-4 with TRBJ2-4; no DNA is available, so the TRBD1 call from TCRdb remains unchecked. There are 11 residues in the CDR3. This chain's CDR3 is CASSFGQIQYF.

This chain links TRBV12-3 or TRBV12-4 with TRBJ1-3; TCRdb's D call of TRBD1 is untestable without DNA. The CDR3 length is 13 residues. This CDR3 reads CASSRGTENTIYF.

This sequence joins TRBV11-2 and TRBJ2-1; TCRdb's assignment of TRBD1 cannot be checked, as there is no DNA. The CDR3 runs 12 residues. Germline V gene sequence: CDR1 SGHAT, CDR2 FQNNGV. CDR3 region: CASSSPVNEQFF.

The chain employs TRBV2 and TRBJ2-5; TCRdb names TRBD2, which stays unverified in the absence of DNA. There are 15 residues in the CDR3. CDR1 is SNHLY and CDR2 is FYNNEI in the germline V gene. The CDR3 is CASSEPSGTQETQYF.

The CDR3 region is CASSLGITWGSPDTQYF. This chain connects TRBV27 to TRBJ2-3; TCRdb's D call of TRBD1 is untestable without DNA. Per germline, CDR1 MNHEY and CDR2 SMNVEV (reference sequence). The CDR3 length is 17 residues.

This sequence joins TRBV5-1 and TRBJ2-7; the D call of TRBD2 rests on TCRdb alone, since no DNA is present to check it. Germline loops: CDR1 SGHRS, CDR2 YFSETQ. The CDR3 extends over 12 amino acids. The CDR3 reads CASRSGTSEQYF.